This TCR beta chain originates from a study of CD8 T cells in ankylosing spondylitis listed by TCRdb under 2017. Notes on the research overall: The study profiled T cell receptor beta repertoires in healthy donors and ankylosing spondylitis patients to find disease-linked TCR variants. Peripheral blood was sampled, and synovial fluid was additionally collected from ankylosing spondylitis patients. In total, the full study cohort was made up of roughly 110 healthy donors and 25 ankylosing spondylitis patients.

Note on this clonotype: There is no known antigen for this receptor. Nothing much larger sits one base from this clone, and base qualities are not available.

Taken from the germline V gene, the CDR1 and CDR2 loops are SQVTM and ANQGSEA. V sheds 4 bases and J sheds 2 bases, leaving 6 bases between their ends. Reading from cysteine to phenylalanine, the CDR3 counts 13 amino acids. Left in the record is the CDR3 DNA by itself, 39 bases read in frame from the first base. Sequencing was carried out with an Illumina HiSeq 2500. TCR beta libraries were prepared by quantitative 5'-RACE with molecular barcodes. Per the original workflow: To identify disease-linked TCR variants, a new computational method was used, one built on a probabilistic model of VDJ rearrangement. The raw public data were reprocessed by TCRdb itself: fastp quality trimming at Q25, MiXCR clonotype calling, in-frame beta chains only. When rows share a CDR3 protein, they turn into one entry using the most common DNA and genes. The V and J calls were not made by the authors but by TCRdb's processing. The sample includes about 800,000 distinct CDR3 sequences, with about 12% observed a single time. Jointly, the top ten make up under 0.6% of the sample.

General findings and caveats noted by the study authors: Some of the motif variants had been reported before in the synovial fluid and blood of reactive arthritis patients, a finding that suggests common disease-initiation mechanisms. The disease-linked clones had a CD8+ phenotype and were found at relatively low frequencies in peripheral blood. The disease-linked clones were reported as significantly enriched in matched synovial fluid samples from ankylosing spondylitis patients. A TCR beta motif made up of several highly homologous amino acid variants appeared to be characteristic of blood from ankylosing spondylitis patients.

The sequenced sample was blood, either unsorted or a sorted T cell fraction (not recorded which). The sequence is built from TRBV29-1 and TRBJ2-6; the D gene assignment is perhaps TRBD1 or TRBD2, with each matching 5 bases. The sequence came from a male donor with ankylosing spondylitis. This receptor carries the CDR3 CSVGGAGANVLTF. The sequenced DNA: TGCAGCGTTGGAGGGGCTGGGGCCAACGTCCTGACTTTC.